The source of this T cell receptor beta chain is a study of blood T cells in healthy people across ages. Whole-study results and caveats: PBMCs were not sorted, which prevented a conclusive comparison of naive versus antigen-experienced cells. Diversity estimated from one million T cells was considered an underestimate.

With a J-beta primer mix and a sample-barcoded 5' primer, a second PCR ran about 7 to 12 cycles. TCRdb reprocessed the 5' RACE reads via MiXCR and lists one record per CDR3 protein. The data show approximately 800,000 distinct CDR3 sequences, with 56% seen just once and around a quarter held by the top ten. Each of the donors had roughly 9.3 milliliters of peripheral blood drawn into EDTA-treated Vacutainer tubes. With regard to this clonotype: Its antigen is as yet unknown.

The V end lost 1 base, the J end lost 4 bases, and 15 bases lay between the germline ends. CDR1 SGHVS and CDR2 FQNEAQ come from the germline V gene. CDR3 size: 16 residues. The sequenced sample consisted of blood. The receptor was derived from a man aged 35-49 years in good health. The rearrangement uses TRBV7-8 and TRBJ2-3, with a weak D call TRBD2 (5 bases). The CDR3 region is CASSLDPGIGSDTQYF. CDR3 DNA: TGTGCCAGCAGCTTAGATCCCGGGATTGGTTCAGATACGCAGTATTTT. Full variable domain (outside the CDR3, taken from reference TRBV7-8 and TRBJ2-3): GAGVSQSPRYKVAKRGQDVALRCDPISGHVSLFWYQQALGQGPEFLTYFQNEAQLDKSGLPSDRFFAERPEGSVSTLKIQRTQQEDSAVYLCASSLDPGIGSDTQYFGPGTRLTVL.